The clone carrying this T cell receptor beta chain was counted only a few times. The sample originates from a study of blood T cell repertoires in COVID-19. At the level of the study: Donors in the United States, Italy and Spain gave samples during acute or convalescent COVID-19. Sample material is recorded as cDNA or gDNA derived from T cells, B-cell-depleted T cells, or PBMCs.

The CDR3 loop spans 15 amino acids. CDR1 is SGHAT and CDR2 is FQNNGV in the germline V gene. With 1 base removed from V and 10 bases from J, the gap between germline ends came to 16 bases. The authors' processing: Amplification with reference gene primers provided the estimates of nucleated cell counts. Sequencing was performed with immunoSEQ multiplex PCR; in TCRdb, only in-frame clones are kept and a portion is missing. That table furnishes V, J and clone size, whereas the DNA furnished D and trimming. The sample includes under 300,000 clones, roughly 80% of them seen just once. The source is a young woman with acute or convalescent COVID-19. Sequencing used peripheral blood. This chain connects TRBV11-2 to TRBJ1-4; D unresolved. CDR3 loop: CASSLVSGFAGKLFF. The CDR3 coding sequence is TGTGCCAGCAGCTTAGTTTCGGGGTTTGCGGGAAAACTGTTTTTT.